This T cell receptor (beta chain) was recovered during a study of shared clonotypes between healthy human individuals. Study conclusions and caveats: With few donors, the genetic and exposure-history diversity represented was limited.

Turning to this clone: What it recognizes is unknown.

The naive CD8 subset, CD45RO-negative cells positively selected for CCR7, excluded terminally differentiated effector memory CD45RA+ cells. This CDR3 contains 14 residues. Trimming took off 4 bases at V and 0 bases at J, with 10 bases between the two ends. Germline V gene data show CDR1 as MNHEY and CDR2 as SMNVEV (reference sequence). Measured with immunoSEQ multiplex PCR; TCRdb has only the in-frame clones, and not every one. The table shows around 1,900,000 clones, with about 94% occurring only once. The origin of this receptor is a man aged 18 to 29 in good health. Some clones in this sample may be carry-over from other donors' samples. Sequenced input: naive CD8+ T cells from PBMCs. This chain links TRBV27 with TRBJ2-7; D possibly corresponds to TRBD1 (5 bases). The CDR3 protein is CASSSRALSYEQYF. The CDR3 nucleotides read TGTGCCAGCAGTTCCAGGGCCCTCTCCTACGAGCAGTACTTC.